The 19 T cell receptor beta chains below all came from one sample that was sequenced in a study of T cell responses to AZD1222 COVID-19 vaccine. TCRdb's table, derived via immunoSEQ multiplex PCR, lists solely in-frame clones and lacks some. Among about 150,000 clones listed, 80% to 90% were seen once. The sample in question was peripheral blood, obtained on day 0 of AZD1222 vaccination. The receptors derive from an adult in good health.

CDR3 coding DNA: TGTGCCAAGACATTCCAAGAGACCCAGTACTTC. This translates into CAKTFQETQYF. The chain joins TRBV21-1 to TRBJ2-5; TRBD1 is the table's D call, not checked against the DNA. TRBV21-1 is recorded as a pseudogene. CDR3 size: 11 residues.

The chain combines TRBV10-3 with TRBJ1-1; D gene uncertain. Trimming took 3 bases from V and 9 from J, leaving 8 bases between them. Per germline, CDR1 ENHRY and CDR2 SYGVKD. CDR3 length equals 11 residues. The CDR3 DNA reads TGTGCCATCAGTGACGGGCGGAAAGCTTTCTTT. Amino acids: CAISDGRKAFF.

The chain has TRBV19 and TRBJ2-7, with D possibly being TRBD2 (6 bases). V was pared by 4 bases and J by 2 bases, with 18 bases between. This CDR3 contains 16 residues. The V gene's germline CDR1 is LNHDA and CDR2 SQIVND (reference sequence). The CDR3 DNA follows: TGTGCCAGTAGTAGATCTCATGGAGGGATGACCTACGAGCAGTACTTC. Its translation is CASSRSHGGMTYEQYF.

This rearrangement joins TRBV6-7 to TRBJ1-2; perhaps TRBD1 as D (5 bases). TRBV6-7 is reported as an ORF; its role is uncertain. The V and J ends lost 3 bases and 2 bases respectively, with 16 bases between them. The CDR3 runs to 16 residues. CDR3: CASSYPRGGVNYGYTF. The DNA of the CDR3 is TGTGCCAGCAGTTATCCCCGGGGCGGGGTCAACTATGGCTACACCTTC.

The chain joins TRBV19 to TRBJ2-7; possible D gene TRBD2, 5 bases. The CDR3 sequence is 13 residues long. Trimming pared 1 base from V and 3 bases from J, leaving 7 bases between. CDR1 is LNHDA and CDR2 is SQIVND in the germline V gene (reference sequence). In nucleotides, the CDR3 is TGTGCCAGTAGTATAGGGGGAGACTACGAGCAGTACTTC. It encodes CASSIGGDYEQYF.

V usage is TRBV5-1 and J usage is TRBJ1-4; D is undetermined. The ends were cut back, 4 bases at V and 4 bases at J, with 14 bases in the middle. This CDR3 has 15 residues. The germline V gene has CDR1 SGHRS and CDR2 YFSETQ. In nucleotides, the CDR3 is TGCGCCAGCAGCCCGAGCGGGAAAGATAATGAAAAACTGTTTTTT. This encodes CASSPSGKDNEKLFF.

The CDR3 coding sequence is TGTGCCAGCAGCTTGCAGACTAGCGGGTCCCAAGAGACCCAGTACTTC. Encoded protein: CASSLQTSGSQETQYF. The rearrangement uses TRBV5-6 and TRBJ2-5; the match to TRBD2 covers 10 bases. V dropped 1 base and J dropped 1; count of bases not matched to a gene: 4. Germline assignment: CDR1 SGHDT and CDR2 YYEEEE. This CDR3 has 16 residues.

This chain uses TRBV28 with TRBJ1-5; no reliable D call. Per germline, CDR1 MDHEN and CDR2 SYDVKM. Between the trimmed V and J ends, which lost 8 bases and 5 bases, there was a span of 13 bases. The CDR3 contains 13 residues. Here the CDR3 DNA reads TGTGCCAGCTTAGACCTGGCCTATCAGCCCCAGCATTTT. This gives the protein CASLDLAYQPQHF.

This rearrangement joins TRBV18 to TRBJ2-7; 15 bases match TRBD2. The germline V gene encodes CDR1 KGHSH and CDR2 LQKENI. V trimming: 1 base; J trimming: 2 bases; junction bases outside the gene matches: 3. The CDR3 is made up of 17 amino acids. As DNA, the CDR3 is TGTGCCAGCTCACCACGGACTAGCGGGAGGGCCCCCTACGAGCAGTACTTC. Its protein product is CASSPRTSGRAPYEQYF. Variable domain in full (rest from reference TRBV18 and TRBJ2-7): NAGVMQNPRHLVRRRGQEARLRCSPMKGHSHVYWYRQLPEEGLKFMVYLQKENIIDESGMPKERFSAEFPKEGPSILRIQQVVRGDSAAYFCASSPRTSGRAPYEQYFGPGTRLTVT.

This CDR3 reads CATSDGNSWGNTIYF. The DNA of the CDR3 is TGTGCCACCAGCGACGGGAATTCTTGGGGAAACACCATATATTTT. The V call is TRBV15, the J call TRBJ1-3; D is uncertain. Germline V gene data show CDR1 as LNHNV and CDR2 as YYDKDF (reference sequence). Trimming cost V 5 bases and J 4 bases, with 15 bases left between them. The CDR3 length is 15 residues. Together with reference TRBV15 and TRBJ1-3, the CDR3 gives the full variable domain: DAMVIQNPRYQVTQFGKPVTLSCSQTLNHNVMYWYQQKSSQAPKLLFHYYDKDFNNEADTPDNFQSRRPNTSFCFLDIRSPGLGDTAMYLCATSDGNSWGNTIYFGEGSWLTVV.

V usage is TRBV7-3 and J usage is TRBJ2-7, with 9 bases lining up with TRBD2. Germline lookup yields CDR1 SGHTA and CDR2 FQGTGA. The CDR3 contains 16 residues. With 2 bases clipped from V and 1 base from J, the junction kept 6 bases outside the gene matches. CDR3 sequence reads: CASSLYPSGISYEQYF. In DNA form, the CDR3 reads TGTGCCAGCAGCTTATACCCTAGCGGGATTTCCTACGAGCAGTACTTC.

The chain employs TRBV6-6 and TRBJ1-2, with a possible D match to TRBD1 (5 bases). CDR1 MNHNY and CDR2 SVGAGI come from the germline V gene (reference sequence). The CDR3 loop spans 16 amino acids. Trimming took 6 bases from V and 6 from J, leaving 23 bases between them. As DNA, the CDR3 is TGTGCCAGCAGCCACTCCGAGACCGGGACGGGTCATGGCTACACCTTC. This encodes CASSHSETGTGHGYTF.

The V gene is TRBV27, the J gene TRBJ2-5, with 10 bases aligning to TRBD1. Germline V gene sequence: CDR1 MNHEY, CDR2 SMNVEV (reference sequence). The CDR3 loop spans 16 amino acids. The V segment lost 6 bases and the J segment 3 bases; nucleotides outside the gene matches: 10. The CDR3 loop is CASSSRKTGGEETQYF. The CDR3 DNA reads as TGTGCCAGCAGCTCGAGAAAGACAGGGGGCGAAGAGACCCAGTACTTC.

The V and J genes are TRBV5-1 and TRBJ2-3; 12 nucleotides agree with TRBD2. Trimming removed 3 bases from V and 2 bases from J; junction bases left unmatched: 10. CDR3 length: 18 amino acids. Germline loops: CDR1 SGHRS, CDR2 YFSETQ. The CDR3 is CASSWGTSGPLNTDTQYF. CDR3 DNA sequence: TGCGCCAGCAGCTGGGGGACTAGCGGGCCCCTTAACACAGATACGCAGTATTTT.

This rearrangement joins TRBV19 to TRBJ1-6; 8 bases agree with TRBD1. Trimming cost V 3 bases and J 7 bases; bases outside gene matches: 11. The CDR3 spans 17 residues. CDR1 and CDR2 (germline): LNHDA, SQIVND (reference sequence). DNA of the CDR3: TGTGCCAGTAGTATCTTTCCGGGACAGGCGTTAAATTCACCCCTCCACTTT. Translated, it gives CASSIFPGQALNSPLHF.

The chain has TRBV28 and TRBJ1-6; no clear D. Trimming cost V 1 base and J 7 bases, with 14 bases left between them. The CDR3 is made up of 16 amino acids. CDR1 and CDR2 (germline): MDHEN, SYDVKM. The DNA for the CDR3 is TGTGCCAGCAGTTTATCCGGACCAGGTGCCAATTCACCCCTCCACTTT. This codes for CASSLSGPGANSPLHF.

The rearrangement links TRBV5-5 to TRBJ1-1; the D gene is possibly TRBD1 (5 bases). This CDR3 contains 15 residues. The V gene's germline CDR1 is SGHKS and CDR2 YYEKEE (reference sequence). The V and J ends lost 0 bases and 4 bases respectively, with 13 bases between them. This CDR3 reads CASSLDGQGSTEAFF. As DNA, the CDR3 is TGTGCCAGCAGCTTGGACGGTCAGGGATCCACTGAAGCTTTCTTT. Looking up the rest from reference TRBV5-5 and TRBJ1-1 gives the full variable domain: DAGVTQSPTHLIKTRGQQVTLRCSPISGHKSVSWYQQVLGQGPQFIFQYYEKEERGRGNFPDRFSARQFPNYSSELNVNALLLGDSALYLCASSLDGQGSTEAFFGQGTRLTVV.

This clone appeared a single time. The rearrangement joins TRBV18 to TRBJ1-6; D is unclear. CDR1 is KGHSH, CDR2 LQKENI, per germline. The CDR3 is made up of 15 amino acids. V was pared by 2 bases and J by 6 bases, with 11 bases between. CDR3 coding DNA: TGTGCCAGCTCACCAAATCCCCCTTCTAATTCACCCCTCCACTTT. Protein: CASSPNPPSNSPLHF.

The V gene is TRBV28, the J gene TRBJ1-2; D gene uncertain. Germline V CDR1 and CDR2: MDHEN, SYDVKM. This CDR3 contains 13 residues. The germline V and J ends were trimmed by 6 bases and 8 bases, with 16 bases remaining between them. In DNA, the CDR3 is TGTGCCAGCAGCTCTCGGGCGCTGGGAGGCTACACCTTC. Translated, it gives CASSSRALGGYTF.